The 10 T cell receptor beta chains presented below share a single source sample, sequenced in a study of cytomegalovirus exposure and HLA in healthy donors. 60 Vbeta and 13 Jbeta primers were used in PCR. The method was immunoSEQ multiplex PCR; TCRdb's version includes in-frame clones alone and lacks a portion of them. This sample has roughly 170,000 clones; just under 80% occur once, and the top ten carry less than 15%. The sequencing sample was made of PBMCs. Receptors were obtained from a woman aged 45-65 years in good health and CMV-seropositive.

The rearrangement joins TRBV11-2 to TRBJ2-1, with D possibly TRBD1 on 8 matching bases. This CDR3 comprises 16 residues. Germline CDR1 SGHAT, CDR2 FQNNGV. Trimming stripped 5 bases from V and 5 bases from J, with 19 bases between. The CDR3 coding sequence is TGTGCCAGCAGCCGAAGACAGGGGAGGGTGGACAATGAGCAGTTCTTC. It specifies CASSRRQGRVDNEQFF.

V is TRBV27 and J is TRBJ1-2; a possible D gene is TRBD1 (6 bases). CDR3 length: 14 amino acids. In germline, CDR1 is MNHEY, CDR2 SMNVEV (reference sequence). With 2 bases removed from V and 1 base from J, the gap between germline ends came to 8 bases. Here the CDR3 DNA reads TGTGCCAGCAGTTTAGAACAGGGTAACTATGGCTACACCTTC. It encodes CASSLEQGNYGYTF.

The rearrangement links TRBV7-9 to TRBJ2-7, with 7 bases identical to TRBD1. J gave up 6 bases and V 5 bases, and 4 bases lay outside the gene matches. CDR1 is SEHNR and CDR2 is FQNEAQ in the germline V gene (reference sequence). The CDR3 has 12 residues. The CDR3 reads CASSVGTAEQYF. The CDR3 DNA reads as TGTGCCAGCAGCGTAGGGACAGCCGAGCAGTACTTC.

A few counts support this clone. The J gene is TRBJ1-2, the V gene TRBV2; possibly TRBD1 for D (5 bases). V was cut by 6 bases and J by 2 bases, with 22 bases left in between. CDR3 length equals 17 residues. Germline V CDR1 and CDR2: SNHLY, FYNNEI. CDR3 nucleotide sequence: TGTGCCAGCAGCGACGGGGGAGGGATGAGGAGAAACTATGGCTACACCTTC. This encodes CASSDGGGMRRNYGYTF.

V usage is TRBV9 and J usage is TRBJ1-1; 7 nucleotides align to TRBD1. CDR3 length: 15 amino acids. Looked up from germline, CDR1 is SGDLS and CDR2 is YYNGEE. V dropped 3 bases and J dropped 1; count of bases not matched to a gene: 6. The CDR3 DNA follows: TGTGCCAGCAGCGCGGAGGACAGGAGGAACACTGAAGCTTTCTTT. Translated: CASSAEDRRNTEAFF. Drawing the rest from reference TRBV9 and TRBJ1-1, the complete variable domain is DSGVTQTPKHLITATGQRVTLRCSPRSGDLSVYWYQQSLDQGLQFLIQYYNGEERAKGNILERFSAQQFPDLHSELNLSSLELGDSALYFCASSAEDRRNTEAFFGQGTRLTVV.

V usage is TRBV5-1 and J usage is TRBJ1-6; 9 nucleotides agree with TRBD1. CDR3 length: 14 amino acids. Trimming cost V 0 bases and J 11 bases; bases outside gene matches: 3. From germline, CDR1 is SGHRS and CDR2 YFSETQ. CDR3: CASSLDRGQAPLHF. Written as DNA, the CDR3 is TGCGCCAGCAGCTTGGACAGGGGGCAGGCACCCCTCCACTTT.

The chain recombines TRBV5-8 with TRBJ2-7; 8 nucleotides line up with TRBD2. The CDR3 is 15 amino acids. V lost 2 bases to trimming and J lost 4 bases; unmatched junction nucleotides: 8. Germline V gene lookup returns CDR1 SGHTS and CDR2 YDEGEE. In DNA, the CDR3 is TGTGCCAGCAGCTTTGACGGGGGGGCCGGTTACGAGCAGTACTTC. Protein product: CASSFDGGAGYEQYF.

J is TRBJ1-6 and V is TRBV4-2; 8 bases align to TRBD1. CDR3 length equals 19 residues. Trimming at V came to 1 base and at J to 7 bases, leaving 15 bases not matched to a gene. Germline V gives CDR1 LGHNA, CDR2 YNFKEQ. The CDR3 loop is CASSQAPHTGTGRNSPLHF. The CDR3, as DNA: TGTGCCAGCAGCCAAGCGCCTCATACCGGGACAGGCCGGAATTCACCCCTCCACTTT.

CDR3 amino acids: CASSQGSRGSSGNTIYF. The CDR3, as DNA: TGCGCCAGCAGCCAAGGTTCCCGGGGGTCCTCTGGAAACACCATATATTTT. The chain couples TRBV4-1 to TRBJ1-3, with a possible D match to TRBD1 (5 bases). The CDR3 covers 17 residues. Germline V gives CDR1 MGHRA, CDR2 YSYEKL. The V and J ends lost 1 base and 0 bases respectively, with 13 bases between them.

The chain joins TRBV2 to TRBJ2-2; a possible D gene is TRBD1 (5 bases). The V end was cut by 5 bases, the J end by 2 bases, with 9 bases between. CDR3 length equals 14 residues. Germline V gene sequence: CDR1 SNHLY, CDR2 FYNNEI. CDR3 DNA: TGTGCCAGCAGTTCCCAGGGTAACACCGGGGAGCTGTTTTTT. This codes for CASSSQGNTGELFF.